This T cell receptor beta chain comes out of a study of cytomegalovirus exposure and HLA in healthy donors. Study-wide background: Most genotyped donors, approximately 81% of more than 300, had Caucasian-associated genetic ancestry. Study conclusions and caveats: TCR beta sequences reportedly predicted most subjects' HLA-A and HLA-B alleles accurately. When analyzed later, a missense DCLRE1C variant was found to be linked to TCR beta V- and J-gene trimming.

PCR used 60 Vbeta primers and 13 Jbeta primers. Profiled with immunoSEQ multiplex PCR; TCRdb holds only in-frame clones, not every one. The table lists about 200,000 clones, with 0.9% to 1.4% in the top ten. Turning to this clone: Antigen: not known.

The germline V gene encodes CDR1 MNHEY and CDR2 SVGAGI. Deletions cut 7 bases from V and 4 bases from J, with 7 bases between. This CDR3 has 11 amino acids. The TCR was taken from a girl under 10 years old in good health and CMV-seropositive. Sequencing was carried out using PBMCs. V gene TRBV6-5 combines with J gene TRBJ1-1; D not certain. CDR3: CASKRGTEAFF. CDR3 sequence (DNA): TGTGCCAGCAAGCGGGGCACTGAAGCTTTCTTT.